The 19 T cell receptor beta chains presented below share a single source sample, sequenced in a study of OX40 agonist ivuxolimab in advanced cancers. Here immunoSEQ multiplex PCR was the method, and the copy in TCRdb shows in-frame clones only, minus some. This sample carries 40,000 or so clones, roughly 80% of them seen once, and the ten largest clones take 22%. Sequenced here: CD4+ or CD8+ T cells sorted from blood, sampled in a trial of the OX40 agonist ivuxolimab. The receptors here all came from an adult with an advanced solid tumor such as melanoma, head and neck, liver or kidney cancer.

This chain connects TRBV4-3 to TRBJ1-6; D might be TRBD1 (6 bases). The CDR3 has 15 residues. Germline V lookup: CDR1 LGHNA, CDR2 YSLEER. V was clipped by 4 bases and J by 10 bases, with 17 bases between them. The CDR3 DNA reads TGCGCCAGCAGCCCCCGGGACATCTATACCTCACCCCTCCACTTT. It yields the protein CASSPRDIYTSPLHF.

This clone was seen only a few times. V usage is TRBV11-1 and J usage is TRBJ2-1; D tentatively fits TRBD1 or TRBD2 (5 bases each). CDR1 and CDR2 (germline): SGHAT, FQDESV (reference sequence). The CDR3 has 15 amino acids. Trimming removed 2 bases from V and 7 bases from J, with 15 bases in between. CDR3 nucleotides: TGTGCCAGCAGCTTAAGAGGCGGGCAGGGTAATGAGCAGTTCTTC. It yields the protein CASSLRGGQGNEQFF.

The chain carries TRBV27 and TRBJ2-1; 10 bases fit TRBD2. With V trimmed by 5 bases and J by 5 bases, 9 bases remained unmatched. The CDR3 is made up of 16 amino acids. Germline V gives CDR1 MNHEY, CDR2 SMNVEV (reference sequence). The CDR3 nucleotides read TGTGCCAGCAGTCCAGCGGGGGGGGCCGTAGACAATGAGCAGTTCTTC. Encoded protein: CASSPAGGAVDNEQFF.

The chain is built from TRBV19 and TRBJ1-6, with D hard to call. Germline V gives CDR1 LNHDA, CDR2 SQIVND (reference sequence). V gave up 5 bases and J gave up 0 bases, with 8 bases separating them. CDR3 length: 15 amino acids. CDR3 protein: CASSGVSSYNSPLHF. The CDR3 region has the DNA TGTGCCAGTAGTGGAGTGAGCTCCTATAATTCACCCCTCCACTTT.

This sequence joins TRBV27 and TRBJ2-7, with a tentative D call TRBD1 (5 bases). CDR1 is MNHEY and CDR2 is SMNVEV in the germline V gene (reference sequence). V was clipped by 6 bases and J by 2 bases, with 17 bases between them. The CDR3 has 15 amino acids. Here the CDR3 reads CASRAPSGYPYEQYF. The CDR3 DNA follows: TGTGCCAGCAGGGCGCCCTCAGGGTACCCCTACGAGCAGTACTTC.

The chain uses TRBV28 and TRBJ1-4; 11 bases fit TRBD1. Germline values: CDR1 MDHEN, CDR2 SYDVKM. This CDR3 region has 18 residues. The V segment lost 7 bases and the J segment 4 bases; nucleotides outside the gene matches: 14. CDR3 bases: TGTGCCAGCACCCCATCCCCGGGACAGGGGGATGGTAATGAAAAACTGTTTTTT. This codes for CASTPSPGQGDGNEKLFF.

CDR3: CASSLGIPGAKNIQYF. DNA of the CDR3: TGTGCCAGCAGCTTAGGCATCCCAGGAGCCAAAAACATTCAGTACTTC. This chain uses TRBV7-6 with TRBJ2-4, with unresolved D. Trimming took off 1 base at V and 0 bases at J, with 10 bases between the two ends. Per the germline V gene, CDR1 is SGHVS and CDR2 is FNYEAQ. This CDR3 is 16 amino acids long. Full variable domain (outside the CDR3, taken from reference TRBV7-6 and TRBJ2-4): GAGVSQSPRYKVTKRGQDVALRCDPISGHVSLYWYRQALGQGPEFLTYFNYEAQQDKSGLPNDRFSAERPEGSISTLTIQRTEQRDSAMYRCASSLGIPGAKNIQYFGAGTRLSVL.

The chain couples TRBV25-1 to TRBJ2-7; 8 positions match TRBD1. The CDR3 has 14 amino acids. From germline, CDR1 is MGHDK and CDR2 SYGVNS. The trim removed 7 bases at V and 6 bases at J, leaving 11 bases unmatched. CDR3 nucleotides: TGTGCCAGCACCCCGAGGACAGGGTTCTCCGAGCAGTACTTC. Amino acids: CASTPRTGFSEQYF.

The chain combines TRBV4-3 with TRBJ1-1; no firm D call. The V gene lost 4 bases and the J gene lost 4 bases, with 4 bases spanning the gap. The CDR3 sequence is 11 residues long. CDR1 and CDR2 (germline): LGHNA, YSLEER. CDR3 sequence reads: CASSLGTEAFF. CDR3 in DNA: TGCGCCAGCAGCCTTGGCACTGAAGCTTTCTTT.

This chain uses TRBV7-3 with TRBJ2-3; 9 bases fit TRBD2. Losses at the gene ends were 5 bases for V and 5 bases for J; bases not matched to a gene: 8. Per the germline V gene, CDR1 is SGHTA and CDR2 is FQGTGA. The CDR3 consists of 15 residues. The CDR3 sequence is CASSLSGGSGDTQYF. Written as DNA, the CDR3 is TGTGCCAGCAGCCTGAGCGGGGGGAGCGGAGATACGCAGTATTTT.

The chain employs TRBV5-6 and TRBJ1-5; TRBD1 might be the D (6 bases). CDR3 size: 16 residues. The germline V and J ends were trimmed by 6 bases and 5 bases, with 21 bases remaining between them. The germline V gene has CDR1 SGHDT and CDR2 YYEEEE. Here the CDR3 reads CASTTYNQGFDQPQHF. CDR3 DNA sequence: TGTGCCAGCACCACATATAACCAGGGGTTCGATCAGCCCCAGCATTTT.

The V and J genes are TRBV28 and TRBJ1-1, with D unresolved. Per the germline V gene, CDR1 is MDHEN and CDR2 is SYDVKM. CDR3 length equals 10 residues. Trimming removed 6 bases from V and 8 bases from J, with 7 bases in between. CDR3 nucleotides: TGTGCCAGCAGACTCAGAGAAGCTTTCTTT. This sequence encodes CASRLREAFF.

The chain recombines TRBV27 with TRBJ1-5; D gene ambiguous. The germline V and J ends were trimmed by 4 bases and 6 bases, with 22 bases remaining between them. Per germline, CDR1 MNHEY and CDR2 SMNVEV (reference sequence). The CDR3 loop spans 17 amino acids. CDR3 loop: CASSSLPPRADSQPQHF. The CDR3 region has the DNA TGTGCCAGCAGTTCGCTCCCTCCGAGGGCCGATAGTCAGCCCCAGCATTTT.

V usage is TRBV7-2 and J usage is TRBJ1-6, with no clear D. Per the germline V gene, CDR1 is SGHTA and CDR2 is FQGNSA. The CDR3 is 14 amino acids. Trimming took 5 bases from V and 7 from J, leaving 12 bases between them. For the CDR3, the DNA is TGTGCCAGCAGCCCCGGACTGATGAATTCACCCCTCCACTTT. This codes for CASSPGLMNSPLHF.

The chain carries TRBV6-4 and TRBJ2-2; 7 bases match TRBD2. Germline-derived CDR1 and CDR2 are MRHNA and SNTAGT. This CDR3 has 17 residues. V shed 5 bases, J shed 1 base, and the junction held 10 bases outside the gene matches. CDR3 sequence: CASSPRMAGVNTGELFF. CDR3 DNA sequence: TGTGCCAGCAGTCCTCGAATGGCGGGAGTGAACACCGGGGAGCTGTTTTTT.

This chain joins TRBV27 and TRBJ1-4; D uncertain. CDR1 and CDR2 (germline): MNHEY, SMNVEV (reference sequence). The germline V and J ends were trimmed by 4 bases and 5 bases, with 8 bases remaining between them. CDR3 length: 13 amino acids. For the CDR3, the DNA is TGTGCCAGCAGTTACAGAGCGAATGAAAAACTGTTTTTT. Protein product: CASSYRANEKLFF.

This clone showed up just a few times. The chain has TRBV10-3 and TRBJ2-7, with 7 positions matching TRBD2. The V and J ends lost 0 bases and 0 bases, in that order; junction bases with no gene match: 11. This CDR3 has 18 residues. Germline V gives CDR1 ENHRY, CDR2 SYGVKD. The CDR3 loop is CAISESQGNGGSSYEQYF. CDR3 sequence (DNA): TGTGCCATCAGTGAGTCGCAGGGTAACGGCGGGAGCTCCTACGAGCAGTACTTC.

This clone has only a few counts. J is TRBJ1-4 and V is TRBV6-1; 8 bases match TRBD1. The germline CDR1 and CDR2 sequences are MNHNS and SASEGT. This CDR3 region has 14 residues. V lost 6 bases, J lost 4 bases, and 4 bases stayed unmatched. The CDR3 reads CASSLGQGNEKLFF. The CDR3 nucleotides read TGTGCCAGCAGCCTCGGACAGGGTAATGAAAAACTGTTTTTT.

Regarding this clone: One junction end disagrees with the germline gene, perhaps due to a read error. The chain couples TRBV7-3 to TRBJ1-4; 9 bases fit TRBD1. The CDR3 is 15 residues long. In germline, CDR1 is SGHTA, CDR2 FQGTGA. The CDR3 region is CASSLTGGSNEKLFF. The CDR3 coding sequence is TGTGCCAGCAGCCTAACAGGGGGCTCGAATGAAAAACTGTTTTTT.